The 20 T cell receptor beta chains in this list originate from one sample, sequenced in a study of shared clonotypes between healthy human individuals. Only in-frame clones appear in the TCRdb table, and some are missing; sequencing was by immunoSEQ multiplex PCR. The sample lists hundreds of thousands of clones; around three quarters were seen once. Material for sequencing was memory CD4+ T cells sorted from blood. Subset indicated: CD45RA-negative fraction. Receptors were obtained from a woman in her 30s in good health.

Only a few counts were recorded for this clone. This chain links TRBV7-9 with TRBJ1-5; the D gene is possibly TRBD1 (5 bases). The CDR3 has 16 residues. The germline V gene has CDR1 SEHNR and CDR2 FQNEAQ (reference sequence). V was pared by 5 bases and J by 4 bases, with 18 bases between. In DNA, the CDR3 is TGTGCCAGCAGCCAAGGGGCCACAAAGGGGAATCAGCCCCAGCATTTT. Residues: CASSQGATKGNQPQHF.

This clone came up once. This chain links TRBV2 with TRBJ1-1; 9 bases line up with TRBD1. The CDR3 loop spans 13 amino acids. Germline-derived CDR1 and CDR2 are SNHLY and FYNNEI. Trimming removed 8 bases from V and 3 bases from J; junction bases left unmatched: 4. CDR3 residues: CASVRDRDTEAFF. The CDR3 nucleotides read TGTGCCAGCGTCCGGGACAGGGACACTGAAGCTTTCTTT.

This rearrangement joins TRBV10-2 to TRBJ2-7; tentatively, D is TRBD1 or TRBD2 (5 bases each). Trimming took off 0 bases at V and 8 bases at J, with 11 bases between the two ends. The CDR3 runs to 13 residues. The germline V gene encodes CDR1 WSHSY and CDR2 SAAADI. CDR3 in DNA: TGCGCCAGCAGTGAGTCGAGGGGTAGTAAGCAGTACTTC. Translated: CASSESRGSKQYF.

This clone was detected only once. This rearrangement joins TRBV5-8 to TRBJ2-5; 14 nucleotides agree with TRBD2. The V gene end was trimmed by 4 bases and the J gene end by 4 bases; junction bases not matched to a gene: 15. This CDR3 region has 19 residues. The germline CDR1 and CDR2 sequences are SGHTS and YDEGEE. CDR3 sequence: CASSRGLAGERRAGETQYF. The CDR3 nucleotides are TGTGCCAGCAGCCGGGGACTAGCGGGAGAGAGGCGCGCGGGAGAGACCCAGTACTTC.

The V gene is TRBV5-1, the J gene TRBJ2-1; 7 positions match TRBD2. With 9 bases clipped from V and 15 bases from J, the junction kept 18 bases outside the gene matches. CDR1 and CDR2 (germline): SGHRS, YFSETQ. The CDR3 consists of 13 residues. The CDR3 DNA reads TGCGCCACCAATTTCGACGCATCGGGAGGTGGGTTCTTC. Protein product: CATNFDASGGGFF.

The gene calls are TRBV10-3 and TRBJ2-1; TRBD1 matches at 7 bases. The CDR3 loop spans 15 amino acids. V lost 6 bases, J lost 0 bases, and 5 bases stayed unmatched. Germline CDR1 is ENHRY and CDR2 is SYGVKD. CDR3 loop: CAIRETGVSYNEQFF. CDR3 bases: TGTGCCATCAGAGAAACAGGGGTCTCCTACAATGAGCAGTTCTTC.

The rearrangement joins TRBV19 to TRBJ2-7; 7 nucleotides match TRBD2. The germline V gene encodes CDR1 LNHDA and CDR2 SQIVND (reference sequence). V dropped 1 base and J dropped 0; count of bases not matched to a gene: 6. CDR3 size: 16 residues. In nucleotides, the CDR3 is TGTGCCAGTAGTATAGCTACTAGCGTTTCCTCCTACGAGCAGTACTTC. Its translation is CASSIATSVSSYEQYF. The variable domain in full, completed from reference TRBV19 and TRBJ2-7, reads DGGITQSPKYLFRKEGQNVTLSCEQNLNHDAMYWYRQDPGQGLRLIYYSQIVNDFQKGDIAEGYSVSREKKESFPLTVTSAQKNPTAFYLCASSIATSVSSYEQYFGPGTRLTVT.

The V call is TRBV7-9, the J call TRBJ1-1; D perhaps matches TRBD1 (6 bases). The CDR3 sequence is 15 residues long. V lost 6 bases to trimming and J lost 2 bases, with 16 bases between them. The germline V gene has CDR1 SEHNR and CDR2 FQNEAQ (reference sequence). CDR3 nucleotides: TGTGCCAGCAGGGCTAGGACAGACGTAAACACTGAAGCTTTCTTT. Protein sequence: CASRARTDVNTEAFF.

A few counts support this clone. This chain connects TRBV7-9 to TRBJ1-3; D is undetermined. CDR3 length: 15 amino acids. Germline CDR1 reads SEHNR; CDR2 reads FQNEAQ (reference sequence). Trimming shortened V by 5 bases and J by 0 bases, and 11 bases separated the two germline ends. The CDR3 loop is CASSQSRSSGNTIYF. The CDR3 DNA follows: TGTGCCAGCAGCCAAAGCCGTAGCTCTGGAAACACCATATATTTT.

On this clone itself: This could be a read error, since a much larger clone is one nucleotide away. The chain is built from TRBV28 and TRBJ1-3; no definite D call. CDR1 is MDHEN and CDR2 is SYDVKM in the germline V gene. The CDR3 totals 11 residues. V lost 3 bases and J lost 8, with 5 bases in between. The CDR3 region has the DNA TGTGCCAGCAGTTTGTTGGACACCATATATTTT. Translation: CASSLLDTIYF.

This clone was recorded at least ten times. The genes are TRBV28 and TRBJ2-7; no reliable D call. Germline assignment: CDR1 MDHEN and CDR2 SYDVKM. Trimming left V 4 bases short and J 1 base short, with 14 bases between. The CDR3 contains 15 residues. CDR3 nucleotides: TGTGCCAGCAGTTCACCGGCCGCCTCTTCCTACGAGCAGTACTTC. It yields the protein CASSSPAASSYEQYF.

Comment on this clone: Other nucleotide sequences in the sample specify the same CDR3. CDR3 nucleotides: TGTGCCAGCAGCAGTCAGGGTCTAGCCAAAAACATTCAGTACTTC. Translated: CASSSQGLAKNIQYF. The chain carries TRBV2 and TRBJ2-4; perhaps TRBD1 as D (5 bases). V gave up 6 bases and J gave up 0 bases, with 12 bases separating them. The CDR3 covers 15 residues. From germline, CDR1 is SNHLY and CDR2 FYNNEI.

This clone appeared a single time. The chain uses TRBV28 and TRBJ2-7, with 7 bases that match TRBD2. The CDR3 runs 13 residues. V shed 4 bases, J shed 2 bases, and the junction held 2 bases outside the gene matches. Germline-derived CDR1 and CDR2 are MDHEN and SYDVKM. In DNA form, the CDR3 reads TGTGCCAGCAGTTATGGGAGGGCCTACGAGCAGTACTTC. This gives the protein CASSYGRAYEQYF.

The CDR3 nucleotides are TGTGCCAGCAGGATGGGAACAGGGGTCAAAAACATTCAGTACTTC. Its protein is CASRMGTGVKNIQYF. The rearrangement uses TRBV2 and TRBJ2-4; TRBD1 agrees at 7 bases. V shed 6 bases, J shed 3 bases, and the junction held 8 bases outside the gene matches. The germline gives CDR1 SNHLY, CDR2 FYNNEI. This CDR3 has 15 amino acids.

The V gene is TRBV28, the J gene TRBJ1-2; 7 bases align to TRBD1. The CDR3 is 15 residues long. CDR1 and CDR2 from the germline V gene are MDHEN and SYDVKM. After removal of 1 base from V and 0 bases from J, the junction contained 2 bases not matched to a gene. The CDR3 is CASSLSGTANYGYTF. The CDR3, as DNA: TGTGCCAGCAGTTTATCTGGGACAGCTAACTATGGCTACACCTTC.

V is TRBV28 and J is TRBJ1-5; 7 bases are a match to TRBD1. With 7 bases clipped from V and 6 bases from J, the junction kept 9 bases outside the gene matches. This CDR3 has 14 amino acids. Germline V CDR1 and CDR2: MDHEN, SYDVKM. Here the CDR3 reads CASKAGGPGQPQHF. For the CDR3, the DNA is TGTGCCAGCAAGGCAGGGGGTCCGGGTCAGCCCCAGCATTTT. Full variable domain (outside the CDR3, taken from reference TRBV28 and TRBJ1-5): DVKVTQSSRYLVKRTGEKVFLECVQDMDHENMFWYRQDPGLGLRLIYFSYDVKMKEKGDIPEGYSVSREKKERFSLILESASTNQTSMYLCASKAGGPGQPQHFGDGTRLSIL.

The V call is TRBV28, the J call TRBJ2-1; 8 bases line up with TRBD1. V dropped 5 bases and J dropped 14; count of bases not matched to a gene: 5. Germline CDR1 reads MDHEN; CDR2 reads SYDVKM. This CDR3 region has 11 residues. The CDR3 loop is CASSLRTGKFF. The CDR3, as DNA: TGTGCCAGCAGTCTCAGGACAGGGAAGTTCTTC.

The chain recombines TRBV11-2 with TRBJ2-1, with 9 bases identical to TRBD1. CDR1 and CDR2 (germline): SGHAT, FQNNGV. The CDR3 contains 15 residues. After removal of 5 bases from V and 3 bases from J, the junction contained 5 bases not matched to a gene. The DNA for the CDR3 is TGTGCCAGCAGCATCGGGACAGGGAGCTACAATGAGCAGTTCTTC. As protein: CASSIGTGSYNEQFF.

The chain has TRBV29-1 and TRBJ2-5, with D unclear. V was cut by 7 bases and J by 1 base, with 13 bases left in between. The germline gives CDR1 SQVTM, CDR2 ANQGSEA. The CDR3 is made up of 13 amino acids. CDR3 bases: TGCAGCGCCCAACCCGACATCCAAGAGACCCAGTACTTC. Encoded protein: CSAQPDIQETQYF. Supplemented by reference TRBV29-1 and TRBJ2-5, the full variable domain reads SAVISQKPSRDICQRGTSLTIQCQVDSQVTMMFWYRQQPGQSLTLIATANQGSEATYESGFVIDKFPISRPNLTFSTLTVSNMSPEDSSIYLCSAQPDIQETQYFGPGTRLLVL.

This chain's CDR3 is CASSPWLMGGNEQFF. Written as DNA, the CDR3 is TGTGCCAGCAGTCCATGGTTGATGGGGGGCAATGAGCAGTTCTTC. The chain uses TRBV27 and TRBJ2-1, with TRBD2 as a possible D gene (6 bases). Germline values: CDR1 MNHEY, CDR2 SMNVEV (reference sequence). The CDR3 totals 15 residues. The V gene lost 5 bases and the J gene lost 6 bases, with 17 bases spanning the gap.